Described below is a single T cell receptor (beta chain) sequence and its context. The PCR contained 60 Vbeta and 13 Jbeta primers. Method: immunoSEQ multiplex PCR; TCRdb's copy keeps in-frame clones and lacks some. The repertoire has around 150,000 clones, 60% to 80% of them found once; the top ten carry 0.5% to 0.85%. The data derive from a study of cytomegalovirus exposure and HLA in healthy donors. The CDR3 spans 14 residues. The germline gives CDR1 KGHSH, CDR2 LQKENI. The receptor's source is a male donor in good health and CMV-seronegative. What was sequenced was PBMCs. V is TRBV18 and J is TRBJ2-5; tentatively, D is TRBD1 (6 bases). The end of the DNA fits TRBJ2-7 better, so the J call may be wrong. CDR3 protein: CASSPTAGDYEQYF. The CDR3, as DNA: TGTGCCAGCTCACCAACGGCAGGGGACTACGAGCAGTACTTC.